A single sample gave rise to the 17 T cell receptor beta chains below, sequenced in a study of regulatory T cells in long-lasting Graves disease. The time point denotes: persistent/refractory GD, antithyroid drugs over 5 years with positive TRAb. There was RNA extracted from PBMCs, and the TCR library was made from it. CDR3 regions were amplified by Arm-PCR using iRepertoire HTBI primers to build TCR beta libraries. Using its own MiXCR run on the multiplex PCR reads, TCRdb lists one record per CDR3 protein. The sample consists of about 420,000 distinct CDR3 sequences, about a quarter of them appearing once. Material: peripheral blood mononuclear cells (PBMCs), obtained when the disease was refractory, from a patient treated with antithyroid drugs. Receptors were obtained from a female donor with Graves disease.

The V call is TRBV27, the J call TRBJ1-5, with a tentative D call TRBD1 (6 bases). The germline V gene has CDR1 MNHEY and CDR2 SMNVEV (reference sequence). There are 19 residues in the CDR3. V was shortened by 4 bases and J by 1 base, with 23 bases between the two germline ends. CDR3 residues: CASSSASGHLRRSNQPQHF. The CDR3 DNA reads TGTGCCAGCAGTTCAGCCTCGGGACACCTACGAAGGAGCAATCAGCCCCAGCATTTT.

J is TRBJ2-6 and V is TRBV5-5; no reliable D call. The CDR3 is 15 amino acids. V was pared by 2 bases and J by 0 bases, with 6 bases between. Germline V gives CDR1 SGHKS, CDR2 YYEKEE (reference sequence). The CDR3: CASSFRTSGANVLTF. DNA for the CDR3: TGTGCCAGCAGCTTTCGGACCTCTGGGGCCAACGTCCTGACTTTC.

In its sample, this clonotype was seen a few times. The chain couples TRBV20-1 to TRBJ1-5, with 8 bases that match TRBD1. Germline-derived CDR1 and CDR2 are DFQATT and SNEGSKA (reference sequence). V lost 3 bases to trimming and J lost 6 bases; unmatched junction nucleotides: 7. CDR3 length equals 14 residues. CDR3 in DNA: TGCAGTGCTAGCACGACAGGGGAAGGTCAGCCCCAGCATTTT. This sequence encodes CSASTTGEGQPQHF.

A few counts support this clonotype. This chain connects TRBV19 to TRBJ1-2; no clear D. Trimming pared 4 bases from V and 7 bases from J, leaving 16 bases between. The CDR3 spans 14 residues. The germline V gene has CDR1 LNHDA and CDR2 SQIVND (reference sequence). The CDR3 nucleotides read TGTGCCAGTAGTACGGGGAGCACCCAGCGTGGCTACACCTTC. This encodes CASSTGSTQRGYTF.

The sample holds a few counts of this clonotype. J is TRBJ2-3 and V is TRBV7-2, with 13 bases lining up with TRBD2. V shed 5 bases and J 6 bases; nucleotides not matched to a gene: 8. The CDR3 is 16 residues long. From germline, CDR1 is SGHTA and CDR2 FQGNSA. The CDR3 bases are TGTGCCAGCAGCCGTAGGACTAGCGGGAGTCGGGATACGCAGTATTTT. Amino acids: CASSRRTSGSRDTQYF.

Written as DNA, the CDR3 is TGCGCCAGCTTCGACTTACAGGGTTTTGGTGAAGCTTTCTTT. Translated, it gives CASFDLQGFGEAFF. This chain connects TRBV5-1 to TRBJ1-1, with a tentative D call TRBD1 (6 bases). This CDR3 is built from 14 residues. V was cut by 7 bases and J by 7 bases, with 20 bases left in between. CDR1 and CDR2 (germline): SGHRS, YFSETQ.

The V call is TRBV7-9, the J call TRBJ2-7, with 7 bases that match TRBD2. Germline CDR1 SEHNR, CDR2 FQNEAQ (reference sequence). This CDR3 is built from 16 residues. The junction had 8 bases not matched to a gene; V was cut back by 1 base and J by 2 bases. CDR3 amino acids: CASSLGAGAPTYEQYF. The CDR3 DNA is TGTGCCAGCAGCTTAGGGGCGGGAGCCCCTACCTACGAGCAGTACTTC.

This clonotype appeared many times. The rearrangement uses TRBV2 and TRBJ2-4; 7 nucleotides line up with TRBD1. Germline values: CDR1 SNHLY, CDR2 FYNNEI. Germline trimming cut 11 bases from V and 6 bases from J; bases unmatched to any gene: 10. The CDR3 has 13 residues. CDR3 protein: CARREQGSNIQYF. The CDR3 nucleotides are TGTGCCCGCCGTGAACAGGGGTCAAACATTCAGTACTTC.

This clonotype was detected many times. The chain combines TRBV2 with TRBJ1-1, with D unclear. The CDR3 length is 14 residues. The V gene's germline CDR1 is SNHLY and CDR2 FYNNEI. V lost 7 bases to trimming and J lost 2 bases, with 14 bases between them. The CDR3 region is CASTEGWLNTEAFF. CDR3 DNA sequence: TGTGCCAGCACCGAAGGGTGGCTCAACACTGAAGCTTTCTTT.

This clonotype showed up just a few times. This chain joins TRBV5-1 and TRBJ2-7, with 8 bases aligning to TRBD2. Germline V lookup: CDR1 SGHRS, CDR2 YFSETQ. V lost 3 bases to trimming and J lost 1 base; unmatched junction nucleotides: 3. This CDR3 region has 14 residues. The CDR3 DNA follows: TGCGCCAGCAGCTCCGGGGGGGGATCCTACGAGCAGTACTTC. Its translation: CASSSGGGSYEQYF.

As regards this clonotype: This may stem from a read error, because a much larger clone lies one nucleotide away. The rearrangement uses TRBV5-6 and TRBJ1-2; D is ambiguous. CDR1 and CDR2 (germline): SGHDT, YYEEEE. The CDR3 runs to 14 residues. CDR3 DNA: TGTGCCAGCAGCTTCCCAACACCGAGGTATGGCCACACCTTC. The encoded protein is CASSFPTPRYGHTF.

This clonotype has only a few counts. The chain employs TRBV12-3 or TRBV12-4 and TRBJ1-5; 8 bases agree with TRBD1. With V trimmed by 5 bases and J by 3 bases, 3 bases remained unmatched. This CDR3 comprises 14 residues. The CDR3 coding sequence is TGTGCCAGCAGTGGGACAGGTTTCAATCAGCCCCAGCATTTT. Protein: CASSGTGFNQPQHF.

At least ten counts were recorded for this clonotype. The rearrangement links TRBV28 to TRBJ1-6; possibly TRBD1 for D (5 bases). CDR3 length equals 15 residues. V lost 3 bases and J 10 bases, leaving 16 bases between the germline ends. CDR1 and CDR2 from the germline V gene are MDHEN and SYDVKM. In DNA, the CDR3 is TGTGCCAGCAGTTTCCTGGCCCTGAGGGACTCACCCCTCCACTTT. Protein: CASSFLALRDSPLHF.

The chain has TRBV6-1 and TRBJ2-5; 10 bases agree with TRBD1. Germline CDR1 reads MNHNS; CDR2 reads SASEGT. The CDR3 runs 16 residues. V gave up 9 bases and J gave up 1 base; unmatched junction bases: 11. The DNA of the CDR3 is TGTGCCAGTCAGGACAGGGGGTATGCTAGCCAAGAGACCCAGTACTTC. This sequence encodes CASQDRGYASQETQYF.

This clonotype was detected many times. As DNA, the CDR3 is TGTGCCAGCGCCTCAGGCGTTAATAGCAATCAGCCCCAGCATTTT. It is translated as CASASGVNSNQPQHF. V is TRBV7-8 and J is TRBJ1-5; the D is unclear. The CDR3 covers 15 residues. Germline V lookup: CDR1 SGHVS, CDR2 FQNEAQ. Trimming stripped 8 bases from V and 0 bases from J, with 14 bases between.

The rearrangement joins TRBV27 to TRBJ1-1; 9 bases are a match to TRBD1. The V gene's germline CDR1 is MNHEY and CDR2 SMNVEV (reference sequence). There are 20 residues in the CDR3. After removal of 6 bases from V and 1 base from J, the junction contained 21 bases not matched to a gene. CDR3: CASSLKPLHGGTGRNTEAFF. The CDR3 DNA is TGTGCCAGCAGCCTTAAACCCCTACATGGTGGGACAGGGAGGAACACTGAAGCTTTCTTT.

This clonotype was seen just once. A read error is possible here, since a much larger clone lies one base away. Here the CDR3 reads CANRPGQQETQYF. Here the CDR3 DNA reads TGTGCCAACAGGCCCGGACAGCAAGAGACCCAGTACTTC. This chain links TRBV6-1 with TRBJ2-5; D perhaps matches TRBD1 (6 bases). Germline loops: CDR1 MNHNS, CDR2 SASEGT. V lost 10 bases to trimming and J lost 2 bases, with 14 bases between them. CDR3 size: 13 residues.